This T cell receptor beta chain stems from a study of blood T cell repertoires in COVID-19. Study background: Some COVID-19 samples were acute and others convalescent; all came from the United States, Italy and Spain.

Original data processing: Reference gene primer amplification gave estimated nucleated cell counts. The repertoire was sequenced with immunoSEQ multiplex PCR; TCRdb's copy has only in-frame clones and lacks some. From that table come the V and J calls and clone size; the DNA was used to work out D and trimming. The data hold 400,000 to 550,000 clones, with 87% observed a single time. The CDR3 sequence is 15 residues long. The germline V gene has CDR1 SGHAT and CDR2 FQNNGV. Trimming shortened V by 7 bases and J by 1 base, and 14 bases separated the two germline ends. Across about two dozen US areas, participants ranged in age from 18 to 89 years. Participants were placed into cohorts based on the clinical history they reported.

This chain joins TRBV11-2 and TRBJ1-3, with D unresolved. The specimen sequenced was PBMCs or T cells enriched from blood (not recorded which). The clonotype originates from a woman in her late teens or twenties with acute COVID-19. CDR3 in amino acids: CASTTYSYSGNTIYF. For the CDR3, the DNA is TGTGCCAGCACCACCTATTCCTATTCTGGAAACACCATATATTTT.